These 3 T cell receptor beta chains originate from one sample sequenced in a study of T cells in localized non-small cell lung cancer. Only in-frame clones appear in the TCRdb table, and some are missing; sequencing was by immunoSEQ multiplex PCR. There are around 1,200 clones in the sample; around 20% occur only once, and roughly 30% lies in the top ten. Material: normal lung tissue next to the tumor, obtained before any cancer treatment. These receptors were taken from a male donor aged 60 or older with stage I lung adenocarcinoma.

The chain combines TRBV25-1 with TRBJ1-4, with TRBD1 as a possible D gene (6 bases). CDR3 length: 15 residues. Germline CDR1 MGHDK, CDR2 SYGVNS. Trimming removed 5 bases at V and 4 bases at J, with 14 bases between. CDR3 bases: TGTGCCAGCAGTAATAGGGGGGCAGGTAATGAAAAACTGTTTTTT. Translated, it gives CASSNRGAGNEKLFF.

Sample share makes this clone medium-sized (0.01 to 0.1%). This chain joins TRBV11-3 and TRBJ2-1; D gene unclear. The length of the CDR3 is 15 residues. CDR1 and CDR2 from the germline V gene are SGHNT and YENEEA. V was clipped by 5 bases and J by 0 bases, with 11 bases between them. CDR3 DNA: TGTGCCAGCAGCGCCTACAAGAGCTCCTACAATGAGCAGTTCTTC. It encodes CASSAYKSSYNEQFF.

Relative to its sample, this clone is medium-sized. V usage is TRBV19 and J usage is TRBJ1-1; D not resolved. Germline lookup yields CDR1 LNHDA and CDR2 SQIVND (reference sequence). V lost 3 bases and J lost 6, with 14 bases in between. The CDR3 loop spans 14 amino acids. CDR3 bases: TGTGCCAGTAGTATTAACCGACTGATGGCTGAAGCTTTCTTT. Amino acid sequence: CASSINRLMAEAFF.